A single sample is the source of the 20 T cell receptor beta chains below, sequenced in a study of blood T cell repertoires in COVID-19. Profiling relied on immunoSEQ multiplex PCR, and the TCRdb table lists in-frame clones only, not all of them. The repertoire holds more than 40,000 clones, with roughly 83% as singletons. The sequenced material came from peripheral blood. These receptors all come from a man aged 50 or older with active COVID-19.

This clone is medium-sized within its sample. One end of the junction does not line up with germline, which may come from a read error. The chain carries TRBV13 and TRBJ1-2; TRBD1 might be the D (5 bases). The CDR3 is 12 residues long. Germline V CDR1 and CDR2: PRHDT, FYEKMQ (reference sequence). CDR3 coding DNA: TGTGCCAGCAGCTTAGAGGTACAGGCGCCAGACTTC. It encodes CASSLEVQAPDF.

This chain joins TRBV19 and TRBJ2-3, with D possibly matching TRBD1 (5 bases). CDR3 size: 16 residues. Germline-derived CDR1 and CDR2 are LNHDA and SQIVND (reference sequence). V lost 6 bases and J 0 bases, leaving 16 bases between the germline ends. Here the CDR3 DNA reads TGTGCCAGTAGCCCTGGGTGGGGCTCTAGCACAGATACGCAGTATTTT. It specifies CASSPGWGSSTDTQYF.

J is TRBJ1-3 and V is TRBV6-1; the D is unclear. CDR3 length equals 16 residues. V gave up 2 bases and J gave up 0 bases, with 11 bases separating them. Germline lookup yields CDR1 MNHNS and CDR2 SASEGT. The CDR3 is CASSELLGSSGNTIYF. CDR3 nucleotides: TGTGCCAGCAGTGAACTCTTGGGGAGCTCTGGAAACACCATATATTTT.

The chain couples TRBV5-1 to TRBJ2-6; weak D call: TRBD2 (5 bases). The CDR3 has 16 amino acids. The germline gives CDR1 SGHRS, CDR2 YFSETQ. Trimming removed 0 bases from V and 3 bases from J, with 10 bases in between. The CDR3 region is CASSLDAGFGANVLTF. The DNA of the CDR3 is TGCGCCAGCAGCTTGGACGCGGGTTTTGGGGCCAACGTCCTGACTTTC.

The chain carries TRBV5-1 and TRBJ2-5, with TRBD2 matching 9 bases. Germline V lookup: CDR1 SGHRS, CDR2 YFSETQ. The CDR3 loop spans 15 amino acids. J was trimmed by 5 bases and V by 4 bases; bases with no gene match: 9. CDR3 coding DNA: TGCGCCAGCAGCATGAATAGCGGGGGTTGGGAGACCCAGTACTTC. This translates into CASSMNSGGWETQYF.

The rearrangement uses TRBV10-3 and TRBJ2-2, with 8 bases identical to TRBD2. Germline CDR1 is ENHRY and CDR2 is SYGVKD. V gave up 5 bases and J gave up 5 bases; unmatched junction bases: 7. The CDR3 runs 15 residues. The CDR3: CAISRGGLGTGELFF. The CDR3 nucleotides read TGTGCCATCAGTCGGGGGGGCCTGGGGACCGGGGAGCTGTTTTTT.

V and J are TRBV5-1 and TRBJ2-2; D perhaps matches TRBD1 (6 bases). V was shortened by 5 bases and J by 5 bases, with 10 bases between the two germline ends. The CDR3 spans 13 residues. Germline loops: CDR1 SGHRS, CDR2 YFSETQ. CDR3 amino acids: CASSSQGTGELFF. For the CDR3, the DNA is TGCGCCAGCAGTTCTCAGGGGACCGGGGAGCTGTTTTTT.

This clone was observed a handful of times. The chain recombines TRBV7-2 with TRBJ2-5; a possible D gene is TRBD2 (7 bases). Trimming stripped 1 base from V and 5 bases from J, with 17 bases between. CDR3 length: 16 residues. Germline loops: CDR1 SGHTA, CDR2 FQGNSA. In nucleotides, the CDR3 is TGTGCCAGCAGCTTAGAGGGGGGGATTGCTGGGGAGACCCAGTACTTC. It codes for CASSLEGGIAGETQYF.

The rearrangement uses TRBV5-4 and TRBJ1-4; 9 bases fit TRBD1. V shed 2 bases and J 7 bases; nucleotides not matched to a gene: 3. Germline CDR1 is SGHNT and CDR2 is YYREEE (reference sequence). The CDR3 consists of 14 residues. The CDR3, as DNA: TGTGCCAGCAGCTTACAGGGGGCGGTTGAAAAACTGTTTTTT. It is translated as CASSLQGAVEKLFF.

V and J are TRBV27 and TRBJ2-3; D ambiguous. V was shortened by 2 bases and J by 2 bases, with 5 bases between the two germline ends. The germline V gene encodes CDR1 MNHEY and CDR2 SMNVEV (reference sequence). This CDR3 comprises 13 residues. DNA of the CDR3: TGTGCCAGCAGTTTAGGCCTCACAGATACGCAGTATTTT. It encodes CASSLGLTDTQYF.

This sequence joins TRBV27 and TRBJ1-5; D uncertain. In germline, CDR1 is MNHEY, CDR2 SMNVEV (reference sequence). This CDR3 has 15 amino acids. Trimming removed 2 bases at V and 5 bases at J, with 13 bases between. The CDR3 bases are TGTGCCAGCAGTTTAGGGCACCCAAGAGATCAGCCCCAGCATTTT. Translating it yields CASSLGHPRDQPQHF.

This clone was detected only once. The chain links TRBV15 to TRBJ1-6; possible D gene TRBD1, 5 bases. Trimming removed 3 bases from V and 9 bases from J, with 15 bases in between. The germline gives CDR1 LNHNV, CDR2 YYDKDF (reference sequence). CDR3 length: 15 residues. Written as DNA, the CDR3 is TGTGCCACCAGCAGGGACCGGGGGTTGGGTTCACCCCTCCACTTT. Amino acid sequence: CATSRDRGLGSPLHF.

V gene TRBV6-5 combines with J gene TRBJ2-2; D might be TRBD1 (5 bases). V dropped 5 bases and J dropped 0 bases, with 10 bases sitting between them. This CDR3 is built from 15 residues. The V gene's germline CDR1 is MNHEY and CDR2 SVGAGI. The CDR3 DNA follows: TGTGCCAGCAGTAGAGACAGTGCGAACACCGGGGAGCTGTTTTTT. Protein sequence: CASSRDSANTGELFF.

The chain employs TRBV11-2 and TRBJ1-2; tentative D call: TRBD1 (6 bases). The ends were cut back, 0 bases at V and 5 bases at J, with 10 bases in the middle. From germline, CDR1 is SGHAT and CDR2 FQNNGV. CDR3 length: 14 residues. DNA of the CDR3: TGTGCCAGCAGCTTAGAGGGGGCATCTTATGGCTACACCTTC. Protein sequence: CASSLEGASYGYTF.

This chain uses TRBV16 with TRBJ1-1, with 7 bases aligning to TRBD1. The V and J ends lost 4 bases and 7 bases, in that order; junction bases with no gene match: 12. Germline values: CDR1 KGHSY, CDR2 FQNENV. The length of the CDR3 is 15 residues. This CDR3 reads CASSRNQQGWNEAFF. The CDR3 DNA reads TGTGCCAGCAGCCGAAACCAACAGGGGTGGAATGAAGCTTTCTTT.

This chain joins TRBV5-6 and TRBJ2-5; D perhaps matches TRBD2 (5 bases). V lost 2 bases and J 1 base, leaving 6 bases between the germline ends. Germline V lookup: CDR1 SGHDT, CDR2 YYEEEE. The CDR3 extends over 13 amino acids. The CDR3 spells CASSFGVQETQYF. For the CDR3, the DNA is TGTGCCAGCAGCTTCGGGGTCCAAGAGACCCAGTACTTC.

The chain couples TRBV6-5 to TRBJ2-2; 7 nucleotides agree with TRBD1. The CDR3 has 15 amino acids. V lost 0 bases and J lost 8; bases outside the gene matches: 6. The germline CDR1 and CDR2 sequences are MNHEY and SVGAGI. CDR3 sequence: CASSYSTTGAGELFF. The CDR3 nucleotides are TGTGCCAGCAGTTACTCAACTACAGGGGCAGGGGAGCTGTTTTTT.

CDR3 protein: CASRLQVSPGNTIYF. Written as DNA, the CDR3 is TGCGCCAGCAGGCTACAGGTTAGCCCCGGAAACACCATATATTTT. This chain uses TRBV5-1 with TRBJ1-3; D might be TRBD1 (5 bases). This CDR3 is 15 amino acids long. CDR1 is SGHRS, CDR2 YFSETQ, per germline. The V gene lost 5 bases and the J gene lost 4 bases, with 16 bases spanning the gap. Supplemented by reference TRBV5-1 and TRBJ1-3, the full variable domain reads KAGVTQTPRYLIKTRGQQVTLSCSPISGHRSVSWYQQTPGQGLQFLFEYFSETQRNKGNFPGRFSGRQFSNSRSEMNVSTLELGDSALYLCASRLQVSPGNTIYFGEGSWLTVV.

This clone showed up just once. J is TRBJ1-2 and V is TRBV12-3 or TRBV12-4, with unresolved D. V dropped 8 bases and J dropped 1 base, with 8 bases sitting between them. This CDR3 is 12 amino acids long. The CDR3 DNA sequence: TGTGCCAGCGCCGGGGATAACTATGGCTACACCTTC. Amino acids: CASAGDNYGYTF.

This rearrangement joins TRBV18 to TRBJ2-7, with 8 bases fitting TRBD2. CDR1 is KGHSH, CDR2 LQKENI, per germline. This CDR3 is 17 amino acids long. With V trimmed by 1 base and J by 5 bases, 13 bases remained unmatched. CDR3 sequence: CASSPRLTGGAANEQYF. CDR3 nucleotides: TGTGCCAGCTCACCACGGTTGACCGGGGGGGCCGCGAACGAGCAGTACTTC.